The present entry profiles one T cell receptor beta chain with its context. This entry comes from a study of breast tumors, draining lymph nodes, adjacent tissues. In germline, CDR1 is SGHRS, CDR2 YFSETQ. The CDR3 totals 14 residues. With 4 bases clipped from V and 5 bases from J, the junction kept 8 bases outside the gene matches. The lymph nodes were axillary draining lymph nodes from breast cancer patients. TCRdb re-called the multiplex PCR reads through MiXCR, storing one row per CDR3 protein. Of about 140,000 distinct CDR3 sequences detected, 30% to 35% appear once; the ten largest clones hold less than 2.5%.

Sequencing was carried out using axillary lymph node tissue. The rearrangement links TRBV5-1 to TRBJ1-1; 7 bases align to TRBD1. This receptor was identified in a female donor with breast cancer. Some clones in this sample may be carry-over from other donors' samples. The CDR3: CASSHRQGETEAFF. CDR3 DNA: TGCGCCAGCAGCCACCGACAGGGCGAGACTGAAGCTTTCTTT.